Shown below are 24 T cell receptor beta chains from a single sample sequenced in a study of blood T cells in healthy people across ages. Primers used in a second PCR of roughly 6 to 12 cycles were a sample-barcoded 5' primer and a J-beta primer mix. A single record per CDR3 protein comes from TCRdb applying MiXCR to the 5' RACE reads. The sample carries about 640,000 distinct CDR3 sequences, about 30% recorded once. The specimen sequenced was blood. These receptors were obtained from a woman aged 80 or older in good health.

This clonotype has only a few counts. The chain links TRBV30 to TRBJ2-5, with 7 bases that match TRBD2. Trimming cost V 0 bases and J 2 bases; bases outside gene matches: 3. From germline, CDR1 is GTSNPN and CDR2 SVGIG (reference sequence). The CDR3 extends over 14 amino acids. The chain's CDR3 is CAWSVLRGQETQYF. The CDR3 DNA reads TGTGCCTGGAGTGTACTGCGGGGGCAAGAGACCCAGTACTTC.

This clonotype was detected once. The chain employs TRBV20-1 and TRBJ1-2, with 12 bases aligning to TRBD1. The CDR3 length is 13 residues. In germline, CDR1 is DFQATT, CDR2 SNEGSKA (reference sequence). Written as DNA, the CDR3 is TGCTGCGCTAGGGACAGGGGGCCGGAAGGCTACACCTTC. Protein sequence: CCARDRGPEGYTF.

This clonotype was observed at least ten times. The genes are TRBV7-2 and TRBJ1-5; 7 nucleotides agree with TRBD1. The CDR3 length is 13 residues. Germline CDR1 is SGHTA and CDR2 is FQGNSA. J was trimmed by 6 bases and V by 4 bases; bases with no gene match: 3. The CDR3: CASSYDRAQPQHF. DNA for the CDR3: TGTGCCAGCAGCTACGACAGGGCTCAGCCCCAGCATTTT.

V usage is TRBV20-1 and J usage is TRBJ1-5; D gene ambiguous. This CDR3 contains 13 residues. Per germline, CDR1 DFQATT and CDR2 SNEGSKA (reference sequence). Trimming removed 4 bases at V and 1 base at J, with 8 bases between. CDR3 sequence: CSAIGESNQPQHF. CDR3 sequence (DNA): TGCAGTGCTATAGGTGAGAGCAATCAGCCCCAGCATTTT.

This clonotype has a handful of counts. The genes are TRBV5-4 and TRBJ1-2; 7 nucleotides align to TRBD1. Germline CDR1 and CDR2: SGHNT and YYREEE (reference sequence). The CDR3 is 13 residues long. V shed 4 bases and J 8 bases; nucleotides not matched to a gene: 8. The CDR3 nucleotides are TGTGCCAGCAGCCAGGGACAGAACCCCGGCTACACCTTC. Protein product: CASSQGQNPGYTF.

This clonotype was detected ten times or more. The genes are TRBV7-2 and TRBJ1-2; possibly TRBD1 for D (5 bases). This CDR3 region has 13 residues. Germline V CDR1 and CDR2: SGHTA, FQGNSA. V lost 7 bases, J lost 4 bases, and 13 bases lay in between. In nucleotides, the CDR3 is TGTGCCAGCACCATGGGGGTTGGCTATGGCTACACCTTC. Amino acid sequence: CASTMGVGYGYTF.

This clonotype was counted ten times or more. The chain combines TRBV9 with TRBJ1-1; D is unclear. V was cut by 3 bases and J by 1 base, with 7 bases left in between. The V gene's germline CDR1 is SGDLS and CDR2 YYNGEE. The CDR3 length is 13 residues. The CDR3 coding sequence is TGTGCCAGCAGCGAAGGCCAGAACACTGAAGCTTTCTTT. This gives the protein CASSEGQNTEAFF.

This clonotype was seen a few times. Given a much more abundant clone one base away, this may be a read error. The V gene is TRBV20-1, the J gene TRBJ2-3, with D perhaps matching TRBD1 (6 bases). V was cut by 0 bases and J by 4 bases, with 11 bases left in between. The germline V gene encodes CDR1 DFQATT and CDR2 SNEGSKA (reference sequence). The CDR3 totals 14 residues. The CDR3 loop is CSARDSGAADTQYF. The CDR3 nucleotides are TGCAGTGCTAGAGATTCAGGGGCCGCAGATACGCAGTATTTT.

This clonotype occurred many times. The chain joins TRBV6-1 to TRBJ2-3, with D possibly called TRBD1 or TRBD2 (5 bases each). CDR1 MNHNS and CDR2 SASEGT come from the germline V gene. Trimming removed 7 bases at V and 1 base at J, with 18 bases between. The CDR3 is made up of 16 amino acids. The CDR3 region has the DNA TGTGCCAGCATTAATCCCGGGACCCTACGCACAGATACGCAGTATTTT. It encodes CASINPGTLRTDTQYF.

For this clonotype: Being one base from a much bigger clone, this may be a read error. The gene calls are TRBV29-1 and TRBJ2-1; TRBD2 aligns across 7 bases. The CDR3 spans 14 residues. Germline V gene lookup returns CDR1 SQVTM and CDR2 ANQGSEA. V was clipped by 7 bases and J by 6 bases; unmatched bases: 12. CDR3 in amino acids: CSAGEGAGFNEQFF. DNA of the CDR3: TGCAGCGCGGGGGAGGGCGCGGGTTTCAATGAGCAGTTCTTC.

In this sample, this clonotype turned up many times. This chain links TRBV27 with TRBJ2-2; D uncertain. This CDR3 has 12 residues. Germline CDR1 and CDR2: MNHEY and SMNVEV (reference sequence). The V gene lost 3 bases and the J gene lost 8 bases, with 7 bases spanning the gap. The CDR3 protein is CASSFWAGELFF. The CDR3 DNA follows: TGTGCCAGCAGTTTCTGGGCTGGGGAGCTGTTTTTT.

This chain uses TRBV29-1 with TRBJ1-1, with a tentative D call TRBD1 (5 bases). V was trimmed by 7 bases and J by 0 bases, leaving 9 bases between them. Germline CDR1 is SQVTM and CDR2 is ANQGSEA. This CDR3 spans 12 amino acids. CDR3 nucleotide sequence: TGCAGCGGTGGGGGTATGAACACTGAAGCTTTCTTT. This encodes CSGGGMNTEAFF.

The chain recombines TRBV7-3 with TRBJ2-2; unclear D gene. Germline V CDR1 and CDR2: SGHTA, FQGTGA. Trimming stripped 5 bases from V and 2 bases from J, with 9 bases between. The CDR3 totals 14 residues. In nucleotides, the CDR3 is TGTGCCAGCAGCCCTAAAACAAACACCGGGGAGCTGTTTTTT. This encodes CASSPKTNTGELFF.

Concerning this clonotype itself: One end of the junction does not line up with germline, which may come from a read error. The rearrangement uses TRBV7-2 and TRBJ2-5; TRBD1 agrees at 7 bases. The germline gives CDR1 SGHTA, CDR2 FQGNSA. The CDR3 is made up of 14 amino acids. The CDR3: CACSLVGQKNEQYF. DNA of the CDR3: TGTGCCTGCAGCTTAGTGGGACAGAAAAATGAGCAGTACTTC.

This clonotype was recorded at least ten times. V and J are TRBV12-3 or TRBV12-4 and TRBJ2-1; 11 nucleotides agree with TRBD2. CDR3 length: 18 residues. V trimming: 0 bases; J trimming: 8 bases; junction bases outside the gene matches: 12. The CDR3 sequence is CASSLAVLAGAPSDEQFF. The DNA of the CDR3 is TGTGCCAGCAGTTTAGCGGTACTAGCGGGGGCCCCTAGCGATGAGCAGTTCTTC.

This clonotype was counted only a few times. CDR3 coding DNA: TGTGCCAGCAGCGCCTCCGGGACAGGCCTAGGGGATACGCAGTATTTT. Its translation is CASSASGTGLGDTQYF. This chain uses TRBV11-2 with TRBJ2-3, with TRBD1 matching 8 bases. This CDR3 spans 16 amino acids. The germline gives CDR1 SGHAT, CDR2 FQNNGV. V lost 5 bases, J lost 6 bases, and 13 bases stayed unmatched. The full variable domain, in which reference TRBV11-2 and TRBJ2-3 provide the parts outside the CDR3, is EAGVAQSPRYKIIEKRQSVAFWCNPISGHATLYWYQQILGQGPKLLIQFQNNGVVDDSQLPKDRFSAERLKGVDSTLKIQPAKLEDSAVYLCASSASGTGLGDTQYFGPGTRLTVL.

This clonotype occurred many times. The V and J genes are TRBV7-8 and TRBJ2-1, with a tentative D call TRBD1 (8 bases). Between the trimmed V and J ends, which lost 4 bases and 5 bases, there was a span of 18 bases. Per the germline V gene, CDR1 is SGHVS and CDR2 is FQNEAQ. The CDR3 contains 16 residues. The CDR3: CASSSLQGGRNNEQFF. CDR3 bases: TGTGCCAGCAGCTCCCTACAGGGGGGGAGGAACAATGAGCAGTTCTTC.

The CDR3 sequence: CASTFYFAEQFF. CDR3 nucleotides: TGTGCCAGCACCTTTTACTTCGCCGAGCAGTTCTTC. V is TRBV7-2 and J is TRBJ2-1; no reliable D call. The V end was cut by 7 bases, the J end by 10 bases, with 14 bases between. Germline CDR1 reads SGHTA; CDR2 reads FQGNSA. The CDR3 has 12 residues.

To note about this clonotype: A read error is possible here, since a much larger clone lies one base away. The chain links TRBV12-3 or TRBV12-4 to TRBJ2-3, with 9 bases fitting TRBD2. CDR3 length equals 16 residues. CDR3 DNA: TGTGCCAGCAGTTTAAATCCGGGACTAGCATCAGATGCGCAGTATTTT. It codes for CASSLNPGLASDAQYF.

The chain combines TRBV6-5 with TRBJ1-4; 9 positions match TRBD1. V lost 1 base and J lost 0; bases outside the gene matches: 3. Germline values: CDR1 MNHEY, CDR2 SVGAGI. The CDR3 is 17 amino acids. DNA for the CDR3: TGTGCCAGCAGTTACTTGGGACAGGGCGCAACTAATGAAAAACTGTTTTTT. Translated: CASSYLGQGATNEKLFF.

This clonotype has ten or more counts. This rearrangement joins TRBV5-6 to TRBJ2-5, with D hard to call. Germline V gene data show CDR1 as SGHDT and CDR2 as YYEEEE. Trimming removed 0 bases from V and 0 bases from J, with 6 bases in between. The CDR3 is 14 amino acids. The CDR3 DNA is TGTGCCAGCAGCTTGGTCTTGTACCAAGAGACCCAGTACTTC. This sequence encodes CASSLVLYQETQYF.

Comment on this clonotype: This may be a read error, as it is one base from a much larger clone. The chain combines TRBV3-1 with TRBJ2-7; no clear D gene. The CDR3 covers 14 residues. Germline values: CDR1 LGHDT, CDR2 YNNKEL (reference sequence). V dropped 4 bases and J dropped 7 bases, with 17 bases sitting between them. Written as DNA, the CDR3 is TGTGCCAGCAGCCCCATTGAATCCTACAATGAGCAGTACTTC. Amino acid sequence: CASSPIESYNEQYF.

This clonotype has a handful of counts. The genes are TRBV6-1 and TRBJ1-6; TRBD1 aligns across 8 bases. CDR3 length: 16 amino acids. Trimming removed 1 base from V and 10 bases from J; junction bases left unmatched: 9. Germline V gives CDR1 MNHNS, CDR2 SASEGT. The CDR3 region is CASSEVSPGGGSPLHF. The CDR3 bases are TGTGCCAGCAGTGAAGTTTCTCCAGGGGGCGGCTCACCCCTCCACTTT.

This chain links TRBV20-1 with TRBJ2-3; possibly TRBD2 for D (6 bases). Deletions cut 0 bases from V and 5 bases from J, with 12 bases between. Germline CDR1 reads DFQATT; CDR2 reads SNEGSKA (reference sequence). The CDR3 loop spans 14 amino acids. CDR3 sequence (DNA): TGCAGTGCTAGAGAGATTGGTAGCGGAGATACGCAGTATTTT. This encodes CSAREIGSGDTQYF.